This T cell receptor beta chain stems from a study of shared clonotypes between healthy human individuals. As concerns this clone: In the same sample, other DNA sequences code for this CDR3.

The data were produced by immunoSEQ multiplex PCR, yet TCRdb's version contains in-frame clones alone and is incomplete. The top ten clones hold more than 0.85% of a sample with about a million clones, around three quarters of them seen once. CDR1 is SGHNT, CDR2 YENEEA, per germline. This CDR3 is built from 12 residues. V lost 1 base and J 4 bases, leaving 1 base between the germline ends. The receptor's source is a man aged 18-30 years in good health. Some clones in this sample may be carry-over from other donors' samples. The chain combines TRBV11-3 with TRBJ2-2; no reliable D call. Sequences were obtained from memory CD4+ T cells from PBMCs. The subset was: CD45RA-negative fraction. The CDR3: CASSLGTGELFF. Here the CDR3 DNA reads TGTGCCAGCAGCTTAGGCACCGGGGAGCTGTTTTTT.